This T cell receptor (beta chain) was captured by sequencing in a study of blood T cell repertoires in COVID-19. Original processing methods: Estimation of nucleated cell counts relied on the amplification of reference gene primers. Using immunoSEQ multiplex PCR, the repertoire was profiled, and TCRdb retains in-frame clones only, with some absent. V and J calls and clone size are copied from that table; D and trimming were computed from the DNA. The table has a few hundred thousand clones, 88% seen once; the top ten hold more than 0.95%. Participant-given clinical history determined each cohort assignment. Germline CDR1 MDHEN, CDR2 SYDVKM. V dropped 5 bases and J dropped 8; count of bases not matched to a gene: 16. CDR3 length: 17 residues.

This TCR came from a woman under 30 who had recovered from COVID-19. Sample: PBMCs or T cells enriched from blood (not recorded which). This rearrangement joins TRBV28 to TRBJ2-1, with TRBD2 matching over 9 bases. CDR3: CASSPTPLRGGFHEQFF. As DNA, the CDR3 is TGTGCCAGCAGTCCCACCCCTCTGCGGGGGGGTTTTCATGAGCAGTTCTTC.